One and the same sample provided the 22 T cell receptor beta chains below, sequenced in a study of blood T cells in healthy people across ages. The authors ran a second PCR of about 7 to 11 cycles using a sample-barcoded 5' primer and a J-beta primer mix. TCRdb used MiXCR to reprocess the 5' RACE reads, holding one entry per CDR3 protein. Of approximately 730,000 distinct CDR3 sequences listed, approximately 43% were seen once; the top ten hold roughly 19%. The sample comprised blood. The receptors here all came from a woman in her sixties in good health.

The table lists this clonotype with a few counts. This chain's CDR3 is CSARGSQIFEKLFF. Here the CDR3 DNA reads TGCAGTGCTAGAGGTAGCCAGATCTTTGAAAAACTGTTTTTT. The chain is built from TRBV20-1 and TRBJ1-4; D is undetermined. The CDR3 extends over 14 amino acids. V lost 1 base and J lost 7, with 13 bases in between. Germline CDR1 is DFQATT and CDR2 is SNEGSKA (reference sequence).

With regard to this clonotype: A single base separates this from a much larger clone, so it may be a read error. The chain joins TRBV10-3 to TRBJ2-7; 8 bases are a match to TRBD1. J lost 7 bases, V lost 2 bases, and 13 bases had no gene match. The germline CDR1 and CDR2 sequences are ENHRY and SYGVKD. CDR3 size: 16 residues. The CDR3 is CAISELRGPSLNEQYF. CDR3 coding DNA: TGTGCCATCAGTGAGCTCAGGGGGCCATCCCTCAATGAGCAGTACTTC.

V and J are TRBV11-2 and TRBJ2-7, with D possibly matching TRBD1 (6 bases). The V gene lost 5 bases and the J gene lost 6 bases, with 11 bases spanning the gap. Germline CDR1 and CDR2: SGHAT and FQNNGV. This CDR3 contains 12 residues. This CDR3 reads CASSPQGPEQYF. In DNA, the CDR3 is TGTGCCAGCAGCCCACAGGGACCCGAGCAGTACTTC.

This clonotype has only a few counts. This chain connects TRBV2 to TRBJ2-1; TRBD2 agrees at 7 bases. Trimming removed 4 bases from V and 5 bases from J; junction bases left unmatched: 2. The germline V gene has CDR1 SNHLY and CDR2 FYNNEI. The CDR3 loop spans 13 amino acids. Here the CDR3 reads CASSGLAHNEQFF. The CDR3 region has the DNA TGTGCCAGCAGTGGACTAGCTCACAATGAGCAGTTCTTC.

The table lists this clonotype with a few counts. The chain combines TRBV24-1 with TRBJ2-3; 7 positions agree with TRBD1. Germline CDR1 KGHDR, CDR2 SFDVKD. The CDR3 is made up of 15 amino acids. V lost 8 bases and J lost 5; bases outside the gene matches: 12. CDR3 protein: CATTTGTVGLDTQYF. The CDR3 coding sequence is TGTGCCACCACAACCGGGACAGTGGGTTTAGATACGCAGTATTTT.

The chain links TRBV28 to TRBJ2-7, with TRBD2 matching 9 bases. V trimming: 2 bases; J trimming: 5 bases; junction bases outside the gene matches: 1. Germline assignment: CDR1 MDHEN and CDR2 SYDVKM. The CDR3 is made up of 13 amino acids. As DNA, the CDR3 is TGTGCCAGCAGTTTACCTAGCGGGGACGAGCAGTACTTC. Protein sequence: CASSLPSGDEQYF.

This chain joins TRBV6-6 and TRBJ1-1; TRBD1 matches at 9 bases. This CDR3 has 14 residues. Germline V gene data show CDR1 as MNHNY and CDR2 as SVGAGI (reference sequence). V shed 6 bases, J shed 1 base, and the junction held 3 bases outside the gene matches. The chain's CDR3 is CASSRTGANTEAFF. The CDR3, as DNA: TGTGCCAGCAGCCGGACAGGGGCGAACACTGAAGCTTTCTTT.

With respect to this clonotype: One junction end disagrees with the germline gene, perhaps due to a read error. The chain joins TRBV6-5 to TRBJ2-5, with 9 bases fitting TRBD1. Germline CDR1 reads MNHEY; CDR2 reads SVGAGI. The CDR3 loop spans 15 amino acids. The CDR3 DNA sequence: TGTGCCGGCAGTCGGGACAGGGTAGGCCAAGAGACCCAGTACTTC. This gives the protein CAGSRDRVGQETQYF.

For this clonotype: The CDR3 end shows no conserved phenylalanine or tryptophan, and so a read error is likely. The DNA is left out, because the CDR3 cannot be placed on it with certainty; the CDR3 is given as TCRdb lists it. This chain links TRBV3-1 with TRBJ2-1; TRBD1 reflects the table's D call only, with no check against the DNA. CDR1 is LGHDT, CDR2 YNNKEL, per germline (reference sequence). The CDR3 has 17 amino acids, counting both end residues. This CDR3 reads CASSVDPGQGGGYTFGS.

This sequence joins TRBV20-1 and TRBJ1-5; D is perhaps TRBD1 (6 bases). This CDR3 contains 13 residues. From germline, CDR1 is DFQATT and CDR2 SNEGSKA (reference sequence). V lost 5 bases and J lost 3, with 11 bases in between. CDR3 amino acids: CSADQGYNQPQHF. The CDR3 region has the DNA TGCAGTGCTGACCAGGGGTACAATCAGCCCCAGCATTTT.

The chain recombines TRBV4-2 with TRBJ1-3; D might be TRBD1 (5 bases). This CDR3 contains 13 residues. The V end lost 1 base, the J end lost 11 bases, and 12 bases lay between the germline ends. Germline assignment: CDR1 LGHNA and CDR2 YNFKEQ. The CDR3 nucleotides read TGTGCCAGCAGCCAAGGCACCGGGGGAGCCATATATTTT. It encodes CASSQGTGGAIYF.

A single count supports this clonotype. The genes are TRBV24-1 and TRBJ2-1, with no clear D. This CDR3 has 14 residues. V lost 1 base and J 0 bases, leaving 3 bases between the germline ends. Germline-derived CDR1 and CDR2 are KGHDR and SFDVKD. CDR3 residues: CATSDFSSYNEQFF. The DNA for the CDR3 is TGTGCCACCAGTGATTTTTCCTCCTACAATGAGCAGTTCTTC.

The chain is built from TRBV14 and TRBJ2-5; unclear D gene. Germline V gene lookup returns CDR1 SGHDN and CDR2 FVKESK. V was pared by 0 bases and J by 5 bases, with 13 bases between. The CDR3 loop spans 15 amino acids. Here the CDR3 DNA reads TGTGCCAGCAGCCAAGATCAAGGCGAATGGGAGACCCAGTACTTC. Translating gives CASSQDQGEWETQYF. The complete variable domain, with remaining parts taken from reference TRBV14 and TRBJ2-5, reads EAGVTQFPSHSVIEKGQTVTLRCDPISGHDNLYWYRRVMGKEIKFLLHFVKESKQDESGMPNNRFLAERTGGTYSTLKVQPAELEDSGVYFCASSQDQGEWETQYFGPGTRLLVL.

This clonotype was observed a few times. The chain is built from TRBV15 and TRBJ2-6; D is possibly TRBD1 or TRBD2 (5 bases each). The CDR3 covers 18 residues. Germline-derived CDR1 and CDR2 are LNHNV and YYDKDF (reference sequence). V lost 4 bases, J lost 3 bases, and 19 bases lay in between. The CDR3 region is CATSTHRGRGGGANVLTF. In DNA, the CDR3 is TGTGCCACCAGCACTCACCGGGGTCGTGGGGGTGGGGCCAACGTCCTGACTTTC.

This chain connects TRBV7-2 to TRBJ2-5, with TRBD2 matching 11 bases. CDR1 is SGHTA, CDR2 FQGNSA, per germline. This CDR3 is built from 15 residues. Losses at the gene ends were 5 bases for V and 2 bases for J; bases not matched to a gene: 4. CDR3 DNA: TGTGCCAGCAGCCCCACTAGCGGGAGTCAAGAGACCCAGTACTTC. This translates into CASSPTSGSQETQYF.

Written as DNA, the CDR3 is TGTGCCAGTAGTACCATGGCGGGAGTGACAGATACGCAGTATTTT. As protein: CASSTMAGVTDTQYF. This chain links TRBV19 with TRBJ2-3; TRBD2 matches at 7 bases. Germline trimming cut 4 bases from V and 3 bases from J; bases unmatched to any gene: 7. Germline assignment: CDR1 LNHDA and CDR2 SQIVND (reference sequence). The CDR3 has 15 amino acids.

This clonotype was found once. J is TRBJ2-4 and V is TRBV2; 9 nucleotides line up with TRBD2. The J call may not be correct, given that the DNA end is closer to TRBJ2-7. Per germline, CDR1 SNHLY and CDR2 FYNNEI. CDR3 size: 15 residues. The CDR3 DNA is TGTGCCACCAAAGTTGGCGGGGGGGAAACCTACGAGCAGTACTTC. Residues: CATKVGGGETYEQYF.

This clonotype was counted a few times. The rearrangement links TRBV4-3 to TRBJ1-3; D not certain. V was cut by 0 bases and J by 0 bases, with 12 bases left in between. Germline CDR1 and CDR2: LGHNA and YSLEER. The CDR3 is 17 amino acids. The CDR3 nucleotides are TGCGCCAGCAGCCAAGATAGGTTGGGGAGCTCTGGAAACACCATATATTTT. This sequence encodes CASSQDRLGSSGNTIYF.

This chain joins TRBV6-5 and TRBJ2-3; 8 bases are a match to TRBD2. Germline V gene sequence: CDR1 MNHEY, CDR2 SVGAGI. This CDR3 spans 15 amino acids. Germline trimming cut 6 bases from V and 5 bases from J; bases unmatched to any gene: 10. Here the CDR3 reads CASRYRGTREDTQYF. CDR3 nucleotides: TGTGCCAGCAGATACCGTGGGACTAGGGAAGATACGCAGTATTTT.

V and J are TRBV9 and TRBJ2-1, with 7 bases aligning to TRBD2. The CDR3 has 16 residues. V lost 0 bases, J lost 4 bases, and 7 bases stayed unmatched. Germline assignment: CDR1 SGDLS and CDR2 YYNGEE. CDR3 residues: CASSVASSGEYNEQFF. The DNA of the CDR3 is TGTGCCAGCAGCGTAGCGTCGAGCGGGGAGTACAATGAGCAGTTCTTC. The full variable domain, rest sourced from reference TRBV9 and TRBJ2-1, is DSGVTQTPKHLITATGQRVTLRCSPRSGDLSVYWYQQSLDQGLQFLIQYYNGEERAKGNILERFSAQQFPDLHSELNLSSLELGDSALYFCASSVASSGEYNEQFFGPGTRLTVL.

The J gene is TRBJ2-3, the V gene TRBV5-1, with TRBD2 identical over 9 bases. In germline, CDR1 is SGHRS, CDR2 YFSETQ. This CDR3 contains 16 residues. With V trimmed by 3 bases and J by 0 bases, 5 bases remained unmatched. This chain's CDR3 is CASSYSSGASTDTQYF. CDR3 sequence (DNA): TGCGCCAGCAGCTACTCTAGCGGGGCGAGCACAGATACGCAGTATTTT.

The V and J genes are TRBV28 and TRBJ2-7; no clear D. Trimming cost V 2 bases and J 1 base, with 15 bases left between them. The CDR3 has 16 amino acids. Germline values: CDR1 MDHEN, CDR2 SYDVKM. The CDR3: CASSLPPLGRSYEQYF. The CDR3 nucleotides are TGTGCCAGCAGTTTACCCCCCTTGGGAAGATCCTACGAGCAGTACTTC.